This TCR beta chain appears in the sequencing data of a study of beta chain features in type 1 diabetes. Study-level findings and limits: Sequencing from cDNA could over-represent high-TCR-expressing cells. Moderate but significant shortening of TCRB CDR3s was recorded in all four CD4+ subsets from Type 1 diabetes patients.

Germline V lookup: CDR1 SGHTA, CDR2 FQGNSA. The junction had 10 bases not matched to a gene; V was cut back by 2 bases and J by 8 bases. This CDR3 comprises 16 residues. Stem cell-like memory, regulatory, central memory and naive CD4+ cells were sorted via CD45RO/CCR7/CD25/CD127/CD95/CD27. To note about this clone: What it binds is unknown.

Reverse transcription of all isolated RNA meant that expressed TCRB transcripts were sequenced. Profiled with immunoSEQ multiplex PCR; TCRdb holds only in-frame clones, not every one. The table lists around 40,000 clones, around 70% of them singletons. The sample taken for sequencing was Tregs from blood. V usage is TRBV7-2 and J usage is TRBJ1-4; 8 nucleotides agree with TRBD1. The clonotype comes from a woman aged 18-35 years with type 1 diabetes. The CDR3 DNA sequence: TGTGCCAGCAGCTTATGGAAGGGAGCAGGGGGCGAAAAACTGTTTTTT. Protein product: CASSLWKGAGGEKLFF.